These 21 T cell receptor beta chains share one sample of origin, sequenced in a study of beta chain features in type 1 diabetes. The authors reverse transcribed all of the isolated RNA, so sequencing captured expressed TCRB transcripts. Here immunoSEQ multiplex PCR was the method, and the copy in TCRdb shows in-frame clones only, minus some. The sample yields hundreds of thousands of clones, approximately 30% seen once. What was sequenced was naive CD4+ T cells from blood. All receptors come from a man aged 18 to 30 in good health.

In this sample, this clone turned up a few times. Different DNA sequences within this sample yield the same CDR3. This sequence joins TRBV30 and TRBJ1-5; D gene ambiguous. CDR1 and CDR2 from the germline V gene are GTSNPN and SVGIG (reference sequence). There are 13 residues in the CDR3. The V end lost 5 bases, the J end lost 3 bases, and 11 bases lay between the germline ends. The DNA for the CDR3 is TGTGCCTGGTCCCCGGGTCTCAATCAGCCCCAGCATTTT. The encoded protein is CAWSPGLNQPQHF.

This rearrangement joins TRBV18 to TRBJ2-5; D may be TRBD2 (5 bases). Deletions cut 5 bases from V and 10 bases from J, with 11 bases between. Germline CDR1 reads KGHSH; CDR2 reads LQKENI. The CDR3 extends over 11 amino acids. CDR3 in DNA: TGTGCCAGCTCAAGCGGAGACAACCAGTACTTC. Encoded protein: CASSSGDNQYF.

This chain links TRBV30 with TRBJ2-6, with 8 positions matching TRBD1. CDR1 GTSNPN and CDR2 SVGIG come from the germline V gene (reference sequence). J was trimmed by 3 bases and V by 7 bases; bases with no gene match: 2. This CDR3 comprises 13 residues. The CDR3 DNA reads TGTGCCTTCAGGGGGCTTGGGGCCAACGTCCTGACTTTC. Translation gives CAFRGLGANVLTF.

This clone occurred a few times. The genes are TRBV7-2 and TRBJ2-1, with TRBD2 matching over 8 bases. Per germline, CDR1 SGHTA and CDR2 FQGNSA. The CDR3 sequence is 17 residues long. Germline trimming cut 6 bases from V and 1 base from J; bases unmatched to any gene: 11. The CDR3 protein is CASSFAGGRPSYNEQFF. Written as DNA, the CDR3 is TGTGCCAGCAGTTTTGCTGGCGGGAGGCCGTCCTACAATGAGCAGTTCTTC.

V and J are TRBV2 and TRBJ2-7; 9 bases match TRBD1. The germline V gene has CDR1 SNHLY and CDR2 FYNNEI. The ends lost 6 bases at V and 4 bases at J; junction bases unmatched: 13. The CDR3 has 16 amino acids. The CDR3 sequence is CASSDLRTGEVYEQYF. Written as DNA, the CDR3 is TGTGCCAGCAGCGACCTTAGGACAGGGGAAGTGTACGAGCAGTACTTC. Drawing the rest from reference TRBV2 and TRBJ2-7, the complete variable domain is EPEVTQTPSHQVTQMGQEVILRCVPISNHLYFYWYRQILGQKVEFLVSFYNNEISEKSEIFDDQFSVERPDGSNFTLKIRSTKLEDSAMYFCASSDLRTGEVYEQYFGPGTRLTVT.

The rearrangement joins TRBV4-1 to TRBJ1-2, with unresolved D. V dropped 4 bases and J dropped 7 bases, with 16 bases sitting between them. The CDR3 consists of 14 residues. Germline CDR1 is MGHRA and CDR2 is YSYEKL. DNA of the CDR3: TGCGCCAGCAGCCTACCGACCGAGGCGGGTGGCTACACCTTC. Its protein is CASSLPTEAGGYTF.

The rearrangement links TRBV7-9 to TRBJ1-5, with D maybe TRBD1 (5 bases). Per germline, CDR1 SEHNR and CDR2 FQNEAQ (reference sequence). This CDR3 has 14 amino acids. The V gene lost 3 bases and the J gene lost 6 bases, with 12 bases spanning the gap. The CDR3 DNA reads as TGTGCCAGCAGCTTTACCGGGGGTGCTCAGCCCCAGCATTTT. Translated: CASSFTGGAQPQHF.

In this sample, this clone turned up a few times. This chain connects TRBV6-6 to TRBJ2-3, with a possible D match to TRBD2 (5 bases). The CDR3 spans 13 residues. The V gene lost 6 bases and the J gene lost 6 bases, with 13 bases spanning the gap. Looked up from germline, CDR1 is MNHNY and CDR2 is SVGAGI (reference sequence). For the CDR3, the DNA is TGTGCCAGCAGGAGCGACGGGGTGGATACGCAGTATTTT. This gives the protein CASRSDGVDTQYF.

The chain carries TRBV27 and TRBJ2-3, with a possible D match to TRBD2 (6 bases). The V gene lost 7 bases and the J gene lost 4 bases, with 15 bases spanning the gap. Germline CDR1 MNHEY, CDR2 SMNVEV (reference sequence). This CDR3 has 14 residues. CDR3 protein: CASNREAASDTQYF. Here the CDR3 DNA reads TGTGCCAGCAATAGGGAGGCAGCTTCAGATACGCAGTATTTT.

There are a few counts of this clone. The chain has TRBV30 and TRBJ1-5; D is undetermined. Germline CDR1 reads GTSNPN; CDR2 reads SVGIG (reference sequence). Trimming pared 0 bases from V and 11 bases from J, leaving 14 bases between. This CDR3 has 13 amino acids. As DNA, the CDR3 is TGTGCCTGGAGTGTTTCTGTGCGCGGGGCCCAGCATTTT. Residues: CAWSVSVRGAQHF.

The rearrangement links TRBV28 to TRBJ1-2; 7 nucleotides align to TRBD1. The germline CDR1 and CDR2 sequences are MDHEN and SYDVKM. V was pared by 3 bases and J by 6 bases, with 7 bases of the junction left unmatched. The CDR3 covers 14 residues. DNA for the CDR3: TGTGCCAGCAGTTTCCCCGACAGGGTAAATGGCTACACCTTC. Its protein product is CASSFPDRVNGYTF.

This clone was observed a handful of times. This chain links TRBV10-3 with TRBJ2-1; 8 bases are a match to TRBD1. The CDR3 contains 14 residues. V was clipped by 9 bases and J by 6 bases; unmatched bases: 10. Germline CDR1 is ENHRY and CDR2 is SYGVKD. As DNA, the CDR3 is TGTGCCATGGGCGCGGACAGGGTCCCCAATGAGCAGTTCTTC. Translation gives CAMGADRVPNEQFF.

This clone was counted a few times. The V and J genes are TRBV4-1 and TRBJ2-5; TRBD2 matches at 7 bases. The length of the CDR3 is 15 residues. Germline V lookup: CDR1 MGHRA, CDR2 YSYEKL. The junction had 12 bases not matched to a gene; V was cut back by 6 bases and J by 5 bases. CDR3 loop: CASRKTWRENETQYF. For the CDR3, the DNA is TGCGCCAGCAGAAAGACGTGGCGGGAGAACGAGACCCAGTACTTC.

The chain combines TRBV11-2 with TRBJ2-7; D not resolved. Trimming took 6 bases from V and 4 from J, leaving 13 bases between them. The CDR3 consists of 13 residues. Germline V gives CDR1 SGHAT, CDR2 FQNNGV. The CDR3 region is CASRRLGGYEQYF. The CDR3, as DNA: TGTGCCAGCAGACGACTGGGTGGATACGAGCAGTACTTC. Filled out from reference TRBV11-2 and TRBJ2-7, the complete variable domain reads EAGVAQSPRYKIIEKRQSVAFWCNPISGHATLYWYQQILGQGPKLLIQFQNNGVVDDSQLPKDRFSAERLKGVDSTLKIQPAKLEDSAVYLCASRRLGGYEQYFGPGTRLTVT.

This clone has only one observation. CDR3 nucleotides: TGTGCCAGCAGTCGAGCGGGATCCTACAATGAGCAGTTCTTC. Translated, it gives CASSRAGSYNEQFF. This chain joins TRBV6-1 and TRBJ2-1; 7 bases map to TRBD2. The CDR3 sequence is 14 residues long. J lost 1 base, V lost 5 bases, and 2 bases had no gene match. Germline V gives CDR1 MNHNS, CDR2 SASEGT.

The chain couples TRBV29-1 to TRBJ1-1; D remains unclear. This CDR3 contains 11 residues. V lost 4 bases and J 10 bases, leaving 13 bases between the germline ends. Looked up from germline, CDR1 is SQVTM and CDR2 is ANQGSEA. The CDR3 reads CSVVPGSGAFF. In DNA form, the CDR3 reads TGCAGCGTTGTCCCGGGATCGGGAGCTTTCTTT.

V and J are TRBV30 and TRBJ1-2; D is undetermined. The CDR3 is 14 amino acids. V dropped 1 base and J dropped 5 bases, with 14 bases sitting between them. Germline V gene sequence: CDR1 GTSNPN, CDR2 SVGIG (reference sequence). The CDR3 coding sequence is TGTGCCTGGAGTGCTCGTCGGATTGGGTATGGCTACACCTTC. Amino acids: CAWSARRIGYGYTF.

This chain connects TRBV11-3 to TRBJ2-7; D gene unclear. The germline V and J ends were trimmed by 0 bases and 4 bases, with 7 bases remaining between them. The CDR3 extends over 13 amino acids. CDR1 and CDR2 from the germline V gene are SGHNT and YENEEA. In DNA form, the CDR3 reads TGTGCCAGCAGCTTAGATAACGGTTACGAGCAGTACTTC. It codes for CASSLDNGYEQYF.

The chain links TRBV5-6 to TRBJ2-7, with 8 bases identical to TRBD2. The CDR3 sequence is 15 residues long. From germline, CDR1 is SGHDT and CDR2 YYEEEE. After removal of 3 bases from V and 6 bases from J, the junction contained 11 bases not matched to a gene. Here the CDR3 DNA reads TGTGCCAGCAGCTCGGGACTAGAGAGGGTTCGCGAGCAGTACTTC. The encoded protein is CASSSGLERVREQYF.

The chain employs TRBV19 and TRBJ2-7; no clear D gene. Germline V gene data show CDR1 as LNHDA and CDR2 as SQIVND (reference sequence). The CDR3 is made up of 15 amino acids. V shed 5 bases and J shed 0 bases, with 14 bases lying between them. CDR3 DNA: TGTGCCAGTAGTTCGGGTTTTGCCGGCTCCTACGAGCAGTACTTC. Encoded protein: CASSSGFAGSYEQYF.

This clone was found a few times. This sequence joins TRBV7-8 and TRBJ2-1, with 8 positions matching TRBD1. Germline CDR1 reads SGHVS; CDR2 reads FQNEAQ. The CDR3 is made up of 16 amino acids. Trimming removed 5 bases from V and 2 bases from J; junction bases left unmatched: 8. Here the CDR3 DNA reads TGTGCCAGCAGCCCAAGGACAGGGCTCGCCTACAATGAGCAGTTCTTC. It specifies CASSPRTGLAYNEQFF.